Below, one TCR beta chain is given with its context. What it binds is not known. The PCR had 60 Vbeta and 13 Jbeta primers. The assay was immunoSEQ multiplex PCR, and TCRdb's table has in-frame clones only and misses some. Counted here are about 300,000 clones, about nine tenths occurring once; the ten biggest clones make up less than 4.5%. The source of the sample is a study of cytomegalovirus exposure and HLA in healthy donors. This CDR3 comprises 15 residues. Germline V CDR1 and CDR2: MDHEN, SYDVKM. V gave up 4 bases and J gave up 4 bases; unmatched junction bases: 7. All the people who gave samples were healthy bone marrow donors. Study-wide results and limits: It was only CMV serostatus that was available as immune exposure information. Later analysis identified a missense DCLRE1C variant that was linked to TCR beta V- and J-gene trimming. In a later analysis, the majority of CMV-associated beta chains seemingly showed HLA restriction.

The specimen was PBMCs. The V gene is TRBV28, the J gene TRBJ2-7; TRBD1 aligns across 10 bases. The receptor was derived from a man aged 40-49 years in good health and CMV-seropositive. CDR3 sequence: CASSYTGTGDYEQYF. CDR3 in DNA: TGTGCCAGCAGTTACACCGGGACAGGGGATTACGAGCAGTACTTC.